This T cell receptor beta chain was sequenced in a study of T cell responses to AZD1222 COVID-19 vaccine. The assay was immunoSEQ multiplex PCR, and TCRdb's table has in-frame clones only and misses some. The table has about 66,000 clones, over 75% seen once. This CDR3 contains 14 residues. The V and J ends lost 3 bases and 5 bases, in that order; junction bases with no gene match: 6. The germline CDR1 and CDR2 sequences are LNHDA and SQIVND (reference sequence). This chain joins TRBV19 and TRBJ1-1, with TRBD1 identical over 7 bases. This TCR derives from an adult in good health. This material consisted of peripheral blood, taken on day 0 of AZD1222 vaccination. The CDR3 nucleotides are TGTGCCAGTAGTATGAGTAGGGGGCGGACTGAAGCTTTCTTT. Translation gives CASSMSRGRTEAFF.